The T cell receptor beta chain under discussion was sequenced for a study of T cells after yellow fever vaccination. On the study more broadly: Low-cell-number fractions were prepared with SMART-Seq v4 Ultra Low Input.

This clonotype was picked up a small number of times. Its target is unknown. Regarding the study as a whole: Sorted repertoires could include abundant contaminating clonotypes from bulk cells.

Researchers made TCR cDNA using 5'RACE template switching, and this step added a universal primer site and UMIs. TCRdb called the 5' RACE reads again in MiXCR, with one record for every CDR3 protein. The data hold about 400,000 distinct CDR3 sequences, with approximately 5.7% observed a single time. The sequence derives from a man aged 25-45 years who received the YFV17D yellow fever vaccine. The material sequenced was PBMCs, taken 5 days after the yellow fever booster vaccination.

The CDR3 sequence: CSARDGFGSNSPLHF. As DNA, the CDR3 is TGCAGTGCTAGAGATGGGTTTGGGAGTAATTCACCCCTCCACTTT. This rearrangement joins TRBV20-1 to TRBJ1-6; D ambiguous. The CDR3 has 15 residues. Germline loops: CDR1 DFQATT, CDR2 SNEGSKA (reference sequence). Trimming took off 0 bases at V and 6 bases at J, with 12 bases between the two ends.